The TCR beta chain under discussion was sequenced for a study of blood T cell repertoires in COVID-19. Overall study: There were acute and convalescent COVID-19 samples, and they came from the United States, Italy and Spain. Sources were T cells, B-cell-depleted T cells, or PBMCs; the material itself was cDNA or gDNA.

The ends lost 0 bases at V and 3 bases at J; junction bases unmatched: 6. Germline loops: CDR1 MGHRA, CDR2 YSYEKL. CDR3 size: 16 residues. In the source study's methods: By means of reference gene primer amplification, nucleated cell counts were estimated. Libraries were prepared by immunoSEQ multiplex PCR; TCRdb keeps only in-frame clonotypes and omits some of them. V, J and clone size reflect that table, while D and trimming were determined from the DNA. Counted here are under 95,000 clones, approximately 86% occurring once; the ten biggest clones make up around 19%. J is TRBJ2-7 and V is TRBV4-1; 9 nucleotides align to TRBD2. The receptor was derived from an elderly woman with acute or convalescent COVID-19. Sequencing used peripheral blood. Here the CDR3 reads CASSQDLRGGNYEQYF. DNA of the CDR3: TGCGCCAGCAGCCAAGATCTGCGGGGGGGGAACTACGAGCAGTACTTC.